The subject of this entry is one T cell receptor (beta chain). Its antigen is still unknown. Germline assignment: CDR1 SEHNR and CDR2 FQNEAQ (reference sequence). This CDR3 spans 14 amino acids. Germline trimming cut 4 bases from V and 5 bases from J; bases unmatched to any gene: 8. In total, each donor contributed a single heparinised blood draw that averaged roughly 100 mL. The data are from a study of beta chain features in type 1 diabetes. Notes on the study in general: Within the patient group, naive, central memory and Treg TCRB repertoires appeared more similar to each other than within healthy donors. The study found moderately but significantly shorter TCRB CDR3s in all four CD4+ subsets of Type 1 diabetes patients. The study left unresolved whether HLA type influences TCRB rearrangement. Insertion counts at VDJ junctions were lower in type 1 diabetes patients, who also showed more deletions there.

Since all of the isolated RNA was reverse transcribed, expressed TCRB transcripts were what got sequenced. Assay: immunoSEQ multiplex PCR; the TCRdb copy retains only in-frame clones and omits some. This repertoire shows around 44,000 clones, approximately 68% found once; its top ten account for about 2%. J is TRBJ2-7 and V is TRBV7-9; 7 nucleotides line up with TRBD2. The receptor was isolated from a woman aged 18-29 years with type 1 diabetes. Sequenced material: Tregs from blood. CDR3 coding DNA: TGTGCCAGCAGCTCCCTTCGGGGGGTCCACGAGCAGTACTTC. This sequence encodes CASSSLRGVHEQYF.